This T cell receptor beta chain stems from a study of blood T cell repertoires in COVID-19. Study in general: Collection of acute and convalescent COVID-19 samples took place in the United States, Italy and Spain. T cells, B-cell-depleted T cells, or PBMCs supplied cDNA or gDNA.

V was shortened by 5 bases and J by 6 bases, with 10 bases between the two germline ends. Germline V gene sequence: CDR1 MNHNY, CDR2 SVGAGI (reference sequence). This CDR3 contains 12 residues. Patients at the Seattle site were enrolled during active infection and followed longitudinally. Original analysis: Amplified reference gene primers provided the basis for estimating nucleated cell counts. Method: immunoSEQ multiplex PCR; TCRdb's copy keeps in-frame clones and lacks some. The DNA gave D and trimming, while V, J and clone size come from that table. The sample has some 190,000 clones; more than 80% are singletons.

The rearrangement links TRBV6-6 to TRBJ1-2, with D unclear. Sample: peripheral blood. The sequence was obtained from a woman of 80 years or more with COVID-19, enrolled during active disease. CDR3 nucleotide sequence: TGTGCCAGCAGTCTCGGGGTGGATGGCTACACCTTC. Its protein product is CASSLGVDGYTF.